The text below deals with one TCR beta chain. No antigen is known for it. The data originate from a study of CD8 T cells in ankylosing spondylitis. The study, taken as a whole, reports: Seemingly characteristic of ankylosing spondylitis blood was a TCR beta motif consisting of about 8 highly homologous variants.

V dropped 3 bases and J dropped 8; count of bases not matched to a gene: 7. The germline CDR1 and CDR2 sequences are LGHDT and YNNKEL (reference sequence). This CDR3 region has 14 residues. One entry per CDR3 protein results from TCRdb running MiXCR on the 5' RACE reads. This sample has around 450,000 distinct CDR3 sequences, with roughly 26% found just once. The origin of this receptor is a male donor with ankylosing spondylitis. Sequenced input: blood, either unsorted or a sorted T cell fraction (not recorded which). The J gene is TRBJ2-1, the V gene TRBV3-1; TRBD2 matches at 7 bases. For the CDR3, the DNA is TGTGCCAGCAGCCACGGGGGAGGGCCTCATGAGCAGTTCTTC. This sequence encodes CASSHGGGPHEQFF.